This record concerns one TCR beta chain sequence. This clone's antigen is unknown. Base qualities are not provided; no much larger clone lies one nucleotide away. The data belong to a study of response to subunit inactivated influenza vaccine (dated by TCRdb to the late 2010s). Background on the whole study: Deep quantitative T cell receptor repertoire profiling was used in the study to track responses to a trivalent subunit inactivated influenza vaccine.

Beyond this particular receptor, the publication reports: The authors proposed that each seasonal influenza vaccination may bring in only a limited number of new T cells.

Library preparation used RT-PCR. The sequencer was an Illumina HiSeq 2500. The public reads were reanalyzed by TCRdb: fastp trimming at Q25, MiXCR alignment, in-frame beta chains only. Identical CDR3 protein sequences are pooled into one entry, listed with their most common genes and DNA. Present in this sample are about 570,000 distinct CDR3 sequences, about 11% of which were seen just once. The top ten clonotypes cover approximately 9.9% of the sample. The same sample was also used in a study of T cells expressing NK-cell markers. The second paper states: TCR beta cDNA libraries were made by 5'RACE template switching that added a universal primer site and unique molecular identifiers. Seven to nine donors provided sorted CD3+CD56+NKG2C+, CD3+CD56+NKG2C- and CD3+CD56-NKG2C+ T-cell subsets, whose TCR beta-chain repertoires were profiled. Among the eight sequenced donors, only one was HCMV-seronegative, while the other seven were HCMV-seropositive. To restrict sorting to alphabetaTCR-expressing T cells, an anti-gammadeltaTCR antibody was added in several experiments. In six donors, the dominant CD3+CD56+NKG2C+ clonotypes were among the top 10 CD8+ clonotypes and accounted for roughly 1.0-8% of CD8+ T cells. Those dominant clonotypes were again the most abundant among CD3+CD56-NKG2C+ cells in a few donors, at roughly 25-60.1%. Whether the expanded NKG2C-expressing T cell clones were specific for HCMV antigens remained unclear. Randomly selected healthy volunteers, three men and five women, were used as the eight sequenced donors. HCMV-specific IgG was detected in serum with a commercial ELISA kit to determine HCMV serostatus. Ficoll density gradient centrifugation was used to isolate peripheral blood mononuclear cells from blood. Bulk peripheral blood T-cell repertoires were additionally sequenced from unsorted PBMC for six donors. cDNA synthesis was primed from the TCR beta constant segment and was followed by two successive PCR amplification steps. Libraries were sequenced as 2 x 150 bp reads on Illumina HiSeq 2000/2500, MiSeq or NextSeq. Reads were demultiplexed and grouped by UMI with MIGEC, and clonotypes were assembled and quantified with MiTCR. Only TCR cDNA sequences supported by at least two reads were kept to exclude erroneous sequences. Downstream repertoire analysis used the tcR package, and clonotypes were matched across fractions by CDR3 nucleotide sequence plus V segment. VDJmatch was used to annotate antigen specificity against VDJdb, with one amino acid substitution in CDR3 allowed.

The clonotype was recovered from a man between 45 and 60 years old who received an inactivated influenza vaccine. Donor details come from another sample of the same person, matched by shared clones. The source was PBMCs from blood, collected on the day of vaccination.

The CDR3 region has the sequence CASSYLSDTGELFF. The DNA is TGTGCCAGCAGTTACTTGTCGGATACCGGGGAGCTGTTTTTT. The chain joins TRBV6-5 to TRBJ2-2; the D gene identity is not certain. Trimming removed 1 base from V and 5 bases from J, leaving 8 bases between the germline ends. Per the germline V gene, MNHEY is the CDR1 and SVGAGI is the CDR2. From the cysteine up to the phenylalanine, the CDR3 has a length of 14 residues. The only DNA kept is the CDR3, 42 bases in frame from the first base.